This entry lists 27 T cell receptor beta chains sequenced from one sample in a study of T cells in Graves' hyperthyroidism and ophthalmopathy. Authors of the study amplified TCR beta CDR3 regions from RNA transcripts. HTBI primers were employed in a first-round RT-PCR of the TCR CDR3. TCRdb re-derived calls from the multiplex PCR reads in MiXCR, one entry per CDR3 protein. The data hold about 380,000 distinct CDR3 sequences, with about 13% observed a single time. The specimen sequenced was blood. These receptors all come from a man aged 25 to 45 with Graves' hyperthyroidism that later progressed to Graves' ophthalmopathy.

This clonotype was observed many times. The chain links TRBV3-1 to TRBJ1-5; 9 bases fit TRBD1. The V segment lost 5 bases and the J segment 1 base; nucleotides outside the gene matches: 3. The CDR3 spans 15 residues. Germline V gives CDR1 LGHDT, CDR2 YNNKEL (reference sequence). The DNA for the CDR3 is TGTGCCAGCAGCGGGACAGGGAGGAGCAATCAGCCCCAGCATTTT. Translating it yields CASSGTGRSNQPQHF.

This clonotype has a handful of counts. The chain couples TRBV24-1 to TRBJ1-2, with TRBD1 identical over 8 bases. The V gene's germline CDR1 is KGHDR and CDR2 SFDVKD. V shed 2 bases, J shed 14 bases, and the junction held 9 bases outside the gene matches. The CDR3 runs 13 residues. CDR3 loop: CATSDSNNRGGTF. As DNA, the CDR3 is TGTGCCACCAGTGATTCGAATAACAGGGGGGGAACCTTC.

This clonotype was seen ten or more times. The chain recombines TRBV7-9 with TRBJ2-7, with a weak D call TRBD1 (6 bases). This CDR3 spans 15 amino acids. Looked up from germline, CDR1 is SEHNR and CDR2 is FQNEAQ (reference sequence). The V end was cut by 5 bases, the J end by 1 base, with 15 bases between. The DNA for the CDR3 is TGTGCCAGCAGCGGACAGTTAGGGGGATCCTACGAGCAGTACTTC. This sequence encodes CASSGQLGGSYEQYF.

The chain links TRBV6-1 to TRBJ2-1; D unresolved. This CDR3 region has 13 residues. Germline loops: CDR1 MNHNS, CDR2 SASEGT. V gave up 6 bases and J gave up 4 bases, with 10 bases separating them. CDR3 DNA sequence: TGTGCCAGCAGCACCGGGTCTTACAATGAGCAGTTCTTC. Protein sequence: CASSTGSYNEQFF.

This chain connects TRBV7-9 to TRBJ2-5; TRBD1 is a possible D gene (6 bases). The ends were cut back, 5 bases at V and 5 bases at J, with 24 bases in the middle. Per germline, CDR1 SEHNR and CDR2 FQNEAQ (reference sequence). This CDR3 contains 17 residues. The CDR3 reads CASSPPRTVRADETQYF. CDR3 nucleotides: TGTGCCAGCAGCCCCCCCAGGACAGTCCGGGCGGATGAGACCCAGTACTTC.

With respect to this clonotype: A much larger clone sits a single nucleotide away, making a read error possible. This CDR3 reads CASSLRGQASYEQYF. CDR3 nucleotides: TGTGCCAGCAGCTTGCGGGGACAGGCCTCCTACGAGCAGTACTTC. The V call is TRBV12-3 or TRBV12-4, the J call TRBJ2-7; 8 nucleotides agree with TRBD1. The CDR3 spans 15 residues. J was trimmed by 0 bases and V by 6 bases; bases with no gene match: 7.

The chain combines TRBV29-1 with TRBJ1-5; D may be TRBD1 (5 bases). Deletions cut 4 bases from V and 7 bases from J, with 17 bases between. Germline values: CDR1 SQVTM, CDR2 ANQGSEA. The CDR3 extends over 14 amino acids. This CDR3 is CSVVWDQGWQPQHF. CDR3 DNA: TGCAGCGTTGTCTGGGACCAGGGTTGGCAGCCCCAGCATTTT.

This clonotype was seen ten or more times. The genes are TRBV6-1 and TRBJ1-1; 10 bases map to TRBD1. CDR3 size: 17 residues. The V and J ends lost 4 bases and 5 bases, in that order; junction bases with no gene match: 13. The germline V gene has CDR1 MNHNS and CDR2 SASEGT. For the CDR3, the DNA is TGTGCCAGCAGTGTCCGGGACAGGGGCAATTACAAGACTGAAGCTTTCTTT. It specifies CASSVRDRGNYKTEAFF.

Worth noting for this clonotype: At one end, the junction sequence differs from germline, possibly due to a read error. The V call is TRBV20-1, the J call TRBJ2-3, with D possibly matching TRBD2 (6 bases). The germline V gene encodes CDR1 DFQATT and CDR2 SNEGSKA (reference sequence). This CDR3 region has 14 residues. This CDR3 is CSTSRVLGLATQYF. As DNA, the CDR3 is TGCAGTACTAGCCGGGTTTTAGGATTGGCTACGCAGTATTTT.

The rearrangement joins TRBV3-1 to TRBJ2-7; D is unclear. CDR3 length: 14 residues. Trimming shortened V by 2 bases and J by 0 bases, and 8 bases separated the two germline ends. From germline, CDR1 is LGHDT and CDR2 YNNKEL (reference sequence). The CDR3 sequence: CASSQSMLSYEQYF. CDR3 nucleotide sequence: TGTGCCAGCAGCCAATCAATGCTCTCCTACGAGCAGTACTTC.

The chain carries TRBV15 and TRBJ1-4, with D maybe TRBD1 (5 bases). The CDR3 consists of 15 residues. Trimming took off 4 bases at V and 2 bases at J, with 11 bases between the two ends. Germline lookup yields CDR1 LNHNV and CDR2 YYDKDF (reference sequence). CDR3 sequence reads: CATSTPRDTNEKLFF. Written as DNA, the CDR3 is TGTGCCACCAGCACCCCCAGGGATACTAATGAAAAACTGTTTTTT.

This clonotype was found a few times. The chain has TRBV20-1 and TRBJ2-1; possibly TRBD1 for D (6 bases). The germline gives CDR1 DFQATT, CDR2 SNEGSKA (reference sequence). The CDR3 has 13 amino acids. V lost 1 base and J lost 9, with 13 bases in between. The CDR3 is CSARGGQFREQFF. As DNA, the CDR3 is TGCAGTGCTAGAGGAGGACAGTTCCGTGAGCAGTTCTTC.

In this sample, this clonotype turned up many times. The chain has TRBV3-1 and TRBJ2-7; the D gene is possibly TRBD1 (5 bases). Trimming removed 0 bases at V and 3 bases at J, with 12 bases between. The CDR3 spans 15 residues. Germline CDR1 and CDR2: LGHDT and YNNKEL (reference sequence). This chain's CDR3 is CASSQESQGFYEQYF. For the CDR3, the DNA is TGTGCCAGCAGCCAAGAGTCGCAGGGCTTCTACGAGCAGTACTTC.

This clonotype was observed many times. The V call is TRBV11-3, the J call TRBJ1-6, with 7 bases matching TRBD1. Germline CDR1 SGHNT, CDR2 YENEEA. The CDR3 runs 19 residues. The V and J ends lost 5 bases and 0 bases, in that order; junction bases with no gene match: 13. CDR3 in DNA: TGTGCCAGCAGCCGGGACAGCGAAGGCCCCAGCTCCTATAATTCACCCCTCCACTTT. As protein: CASSRDSEGPSSYNSPLHF.

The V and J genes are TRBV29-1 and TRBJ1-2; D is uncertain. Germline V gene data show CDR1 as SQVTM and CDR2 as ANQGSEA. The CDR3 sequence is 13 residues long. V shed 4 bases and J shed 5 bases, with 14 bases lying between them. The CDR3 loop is CSVAEGLYYGYTF. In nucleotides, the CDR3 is TGCAGCGTTGCAGAAGGTCTTTATTATGGCTACACCTTC.

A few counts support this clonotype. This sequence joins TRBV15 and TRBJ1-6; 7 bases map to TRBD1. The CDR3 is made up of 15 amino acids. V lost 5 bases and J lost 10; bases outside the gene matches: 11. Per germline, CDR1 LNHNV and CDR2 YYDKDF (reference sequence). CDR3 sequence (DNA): TGTGCCACCAGCGGCAGACAGGGTGGGCCGTCACCCCTCCACTTT. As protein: CATSGRQGGPSPLHF.

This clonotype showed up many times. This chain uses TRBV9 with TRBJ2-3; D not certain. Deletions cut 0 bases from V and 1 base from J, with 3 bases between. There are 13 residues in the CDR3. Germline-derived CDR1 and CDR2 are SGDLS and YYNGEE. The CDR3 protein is CASSVEGTDTQYF. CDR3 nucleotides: TGTGCCAGCAGCGTAGAAGGCACAGATACGCAGTATTTT.

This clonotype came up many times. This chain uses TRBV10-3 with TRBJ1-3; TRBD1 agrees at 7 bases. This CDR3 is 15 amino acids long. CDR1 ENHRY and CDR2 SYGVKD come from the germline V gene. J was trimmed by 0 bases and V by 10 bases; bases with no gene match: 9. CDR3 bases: TGTGCCACCTCCGGACAGGCGAACTCTGGAAACACCATATATTTT. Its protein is CATSGQANSGNTIYF.

The CDR3 DNA reads TGTGCCTCCGGGGGGGCGATCTATGGCTACACCTTC. This translates into CASGGAIYGYTF. The rearrangement joins TRBV7-9 to TRBJ1-2, with D possibly matching TRBD1 (6 bases). Trimming cost V 11 bases and J 4 bases, with 14 bases left between them. This CDR3 region has 12 residues. CDR1 and CDR2 (germline): SEHNR, FQNEAQ (reference sequence).

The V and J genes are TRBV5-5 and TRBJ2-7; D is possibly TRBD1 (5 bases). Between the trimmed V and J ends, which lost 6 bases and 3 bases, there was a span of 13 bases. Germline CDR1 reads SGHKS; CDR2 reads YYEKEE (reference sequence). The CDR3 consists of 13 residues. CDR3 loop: CASTRQNLYEQYF. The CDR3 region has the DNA TGTGCCAGCACACGACAGAACCTCTACGAGCAGTACTTC. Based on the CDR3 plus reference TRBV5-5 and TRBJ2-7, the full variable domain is DAGVTQSPTHLIKTRGQQVTLRCSPISGHKSVSWYQQVLGQGPQFIFQYYEKEERGRGNFPDRFSARQFPNYSSELNVNALLLGDSALYLCASTRQNLYEQYFGPGTRLTVT.

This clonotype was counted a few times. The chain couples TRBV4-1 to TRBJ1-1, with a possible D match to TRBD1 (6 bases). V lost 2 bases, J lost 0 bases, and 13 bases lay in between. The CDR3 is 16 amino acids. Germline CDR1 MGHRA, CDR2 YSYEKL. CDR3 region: CASSQRGTSMNTEAFF. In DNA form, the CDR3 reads TGCGCCAGCAGCCAACGTGGGACATCCATGAACACTGAAGCTTTCTTT.

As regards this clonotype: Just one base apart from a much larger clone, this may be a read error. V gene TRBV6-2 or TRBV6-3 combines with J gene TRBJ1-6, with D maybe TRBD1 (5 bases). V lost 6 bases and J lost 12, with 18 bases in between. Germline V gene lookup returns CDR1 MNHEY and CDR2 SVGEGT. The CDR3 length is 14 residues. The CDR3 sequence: CASSPGAEGLPLHF. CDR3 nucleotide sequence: TGTGCCAGCAGCCCCGGGGCTGAGGGTTTACCCCTCCACTTT.

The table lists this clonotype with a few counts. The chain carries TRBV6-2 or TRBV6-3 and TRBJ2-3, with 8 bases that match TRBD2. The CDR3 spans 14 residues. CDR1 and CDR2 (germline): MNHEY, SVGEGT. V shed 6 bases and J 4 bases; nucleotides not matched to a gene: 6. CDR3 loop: CASSPGGVADTQYF. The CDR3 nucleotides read TGTGCCAGCAGCCCGGGGGGGGTCGCAGATACGCAGTATTTT.

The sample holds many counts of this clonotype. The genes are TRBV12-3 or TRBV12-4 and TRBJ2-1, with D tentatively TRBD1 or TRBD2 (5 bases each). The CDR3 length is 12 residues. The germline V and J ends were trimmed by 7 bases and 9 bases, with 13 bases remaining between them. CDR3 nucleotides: TGTGCCAGCACCTCGCGAGGGGCTGAGCAGTTCTTC. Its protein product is CASTSRGAEQFF.

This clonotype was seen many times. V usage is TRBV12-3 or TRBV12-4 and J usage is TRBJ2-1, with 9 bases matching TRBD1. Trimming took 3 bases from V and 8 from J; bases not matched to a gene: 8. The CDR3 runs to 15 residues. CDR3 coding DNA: TGTGCCAGCAGTTTGAACAGGGGGCGCATTGATGAGCAGTTCTTC. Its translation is CASSLNRGRIDEQFF.

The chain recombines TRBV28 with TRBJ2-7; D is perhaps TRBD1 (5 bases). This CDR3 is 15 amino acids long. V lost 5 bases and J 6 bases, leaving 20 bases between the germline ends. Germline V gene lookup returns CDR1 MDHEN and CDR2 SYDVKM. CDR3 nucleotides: TGTGCCAGCAGTCCCACCGCGAGTTACAGGACCGAGCAGTACTTC. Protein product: CASSPTASYRTEQYF.

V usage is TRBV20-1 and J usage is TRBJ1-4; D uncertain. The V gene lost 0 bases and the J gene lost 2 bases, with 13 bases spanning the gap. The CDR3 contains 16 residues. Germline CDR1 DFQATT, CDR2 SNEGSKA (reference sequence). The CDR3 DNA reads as TGCAGTGCTAGAGATTCTGGCTTCCGGACTAATGAAAAACTGTTTTTT. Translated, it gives CSARDSGFRTNEKLFF.